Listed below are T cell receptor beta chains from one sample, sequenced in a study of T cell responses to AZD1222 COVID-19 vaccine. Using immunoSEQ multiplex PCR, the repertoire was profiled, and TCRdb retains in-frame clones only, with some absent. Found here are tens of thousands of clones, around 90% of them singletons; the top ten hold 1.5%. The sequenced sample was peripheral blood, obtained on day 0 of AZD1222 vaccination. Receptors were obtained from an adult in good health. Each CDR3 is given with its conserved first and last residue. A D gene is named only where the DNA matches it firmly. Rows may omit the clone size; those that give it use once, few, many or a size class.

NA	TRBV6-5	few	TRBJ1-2	CASSYSEEPNYGYTF	TGTGCCAGCAGTTACTCTGAAGAGCCTAACTATGGCTACACCTTC
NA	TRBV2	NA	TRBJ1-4	CASSVWEKLFF	TGTGCCAGCAGTGTTTGGGAAAAACTGTTTTTT
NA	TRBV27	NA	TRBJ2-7	CASSSLYRGYEQYF	TGTGCCAGCAGTTCTCTTTACCGAGGCTACGAGCAGTACTTC
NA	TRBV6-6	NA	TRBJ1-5	CASSYEGSQPQHF	TGTGCCAGCAGTTACGAGGGGAGTCAGCCCCAGCATTTT
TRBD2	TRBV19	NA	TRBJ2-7	CASSIREGSYEQYF	TGTGCCAGTAGTATAAGGGAGGGCAGCTACGAGCAGTACTTC
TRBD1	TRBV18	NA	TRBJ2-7	CASSLQGIEYEQYF	TGTGCCAGCTCACTACAGGGGATTGAGTACGAGCAGTACTTC
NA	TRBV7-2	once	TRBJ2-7	CASSLVLAGEQYF	TGTGCCAGCAGCTTAGTATTAGCAGGCGAGCAGTACTTC
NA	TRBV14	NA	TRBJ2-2	CASSQGGGFTGELFF	TGTGCCAGCAGCCAAGGAGGAGGGTTTACCGGGGAGCTGTTTTTT
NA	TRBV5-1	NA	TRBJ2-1	CASSLVAGPLYEQFF	TGCGCCAGCAGCTTGGTTGCGGGCCCCCTCTATGAGCAGTTCTTC
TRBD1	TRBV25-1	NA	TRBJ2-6	CASSAQGASSGANVLTF	TGTGCCAGCAGTGCGCAGGGGGCGAGCTCCGGGGCCAACGTCCTGACTTTC
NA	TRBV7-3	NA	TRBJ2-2	CASSPTDTGELFF	TGTGCCAGCAGTCCTACAGACACCGGGGAGCTGTTTTTT
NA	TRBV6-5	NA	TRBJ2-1	CASSYSWQGSNEQFF	TGTGCCAGCAGTTACTCGTGGCAGGGTTCCAATGAGCAGTTCTTC
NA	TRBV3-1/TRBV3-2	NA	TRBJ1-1	CASSRDSAGWKAFF	TGTGCCAGCAGCCGAGACTCCGCTGGGTGGAAAGCTTTCTTT
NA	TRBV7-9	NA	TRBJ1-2	CASSPRQGSYGYTF	TGTGCCAGCAGCCCTCGCCAGGGGAGCTATGGCTACACCTTC
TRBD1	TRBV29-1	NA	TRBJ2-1	CSVDTGGSYNEQFF	TGCAGCGTTGATACAGGGGGCTCCTACAATGAGCAGTTCTTC
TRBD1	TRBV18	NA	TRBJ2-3	CASSRGTGGTDTQYF	TGTGCCAGCTCACGCGGGACAGGAGGCACAGATACGCAGTATTTT
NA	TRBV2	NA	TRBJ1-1	CASIRAVNTEAFF	TGTGCCAGCATCCGGGCTGTGAACACTGAAGCTTTCTTT
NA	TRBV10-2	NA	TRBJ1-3	CASSDSGNRGNTIYF	TGCGCCAGCAGTGATTCCGGGAACCGTGGAAACACCATATATTTT
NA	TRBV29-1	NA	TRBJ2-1	CSVEGGPYNEQFF	TGCAGCGTTGAGGGGGGACCCTACAATGAGCAGTTCTTC
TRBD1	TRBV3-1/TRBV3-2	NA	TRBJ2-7	CASSRDRESEQYF	TGTGCCAGCAGCCGGGACAGGGAATCCGAGCAGTACTTC
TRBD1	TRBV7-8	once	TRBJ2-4	CASSSPLNRGSAKNIQYF	TGTGCCAGCAGCTCGCCGCTGAACAGGGGATCAGCCAAAAACATTCAGTACTTC
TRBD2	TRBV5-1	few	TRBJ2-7	CASSLETLAGLSYEQYF	TGCGCCAGCAGCTTGGAGACACTAGCGGGCCTCTCCTACGAGCAGTACTTC
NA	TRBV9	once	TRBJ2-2	CASSPKKGTGELFF	TGTGCCAGCAGCCCAAAGAAGGGGACCGGGGAGCTGTTTTTT
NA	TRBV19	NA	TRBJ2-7	CASSTRGTSYEQYF	TGTGCCAGTAGTACTCGGGGGACTTCCTACGAGCAGTACTTC
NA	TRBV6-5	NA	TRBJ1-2	CASSPDSSYGYTF	TGTGCCAGCAGCCCAGACAGCTCCTATGGCTACACCTTC
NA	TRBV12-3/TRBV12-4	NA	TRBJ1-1	CASKGNTEAFF	TGTGCCAGCAAAGGGAACACTGAAGCTTTCTTT
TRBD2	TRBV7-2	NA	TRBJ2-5	CASSFSSGNQETQYF	TGTGCCAGCAGCTTTTCTAGCGGTAACCAAGAGACCCAGTACTTC
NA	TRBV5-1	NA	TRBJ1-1	CASSLGRVSGTEAFF	TGCGCCAGCAGCTTGGGAAGGGTTTCGGGCACTGAAGCTTTCTTT